This is a list of T cell receptor beta chains from one sample in a study of OX40 agonist ivuxolimab in advanced cancers. Using immunoSEQ multiplex PCR, the repertoire was profiled, and TCRdb retains in-frame clones only, with some absent. The repertoire holds more than 55,000 clones, more than 65% seen once, with around 5% in the top ten. The specimen was CD4+ or CD8+ T cells sorted from blood, collected in a trial of the OX40 agonist ivuxolimab. These TCRs come from an adult with an advanced solid tumor such as melanoma, head and neck, liver or kidney cancer. The CDR3 runs from the conserved cysteine through the conserved F or W. Fields, in order: clone size, V gene, D gene, J gene, CDR3 protein, CDR3 DNA. D genes are given only for firm matches. Size tells how often a clone was seen (once, few, many) or the class of an expanded clone, and some rows leave it out.

clone_size: -; v_call: TRBV11-3; d_call: TRBD2; j_call: TRBJ2-5; cdr3_aa: CASSIARGGETQYF; cdr3_nt: TGTGCCAGCAGTATAGCCCGGGGAGGGGAGACCCAGTACTTC
clone_size: once; v_call: TRBV5-1; d_call: -; j_call: TRBJ1-3; cdr3_aa: CASSLEGMLSGNTIYF; cdr3_nt: TGCGCCAGCAGCCTCGAGGGTATGCTCTCTGGAAACACCATATATTTT
clone_size: -; v_call: TRBV2; d_call: -; j_call: TRBJ1-5; cdr3_aa: CASSGDQPQHF; cdr3_nt: TGTGCCAGCAGTGGCGATCAGCCCCAGCATTTT
clone_size: -; v_call: TRBV9; d_call: -; j_call: TRBJ2-3; cdr3_aa: CASSSPRGGSSTDTQYF; cdr3_nt: TGTGCCAGCAGCTCACCGAGGGGAGGATCTAGCACAGATACGCAGTATTTT
clone_size: -; v_call: TRBV13; d_call: TRBD1; j_call: TRBJ2-7; cdr3_aa: CASSFGTGVAYEQYF; cdr3_nt: TGTGCCAGCAGCTTCGGGACAGGGGTTGCCTACGAGCAGTACTTC
clone_size: -; v_call: TRBV6-1; d_call: -; j_call: TRBJ1-5; cdr3_aa: CASSEQVDGNQPQHF; cdr3_nt: TGTGCCAGCAGTGAACAGGTGGATGGTAATCAGCCCCAGCATTTT
clone_size: -; v_call: TRBV19; d_call: -; j_call: TRBJ1-6; cdr3_aa: CASSSAGDLGDGSPLHF; cdr3_nt: TGTGCCAGTAGCTCAGCAGGGGACCTGGGGGACGGTTCACCCCTCCACTTT
clone_size: -; v_call: TRBV30; d_call: TRBD2; j_call: TRBJ2-7; cdr3_aa: CAWIQIRQTSGSDYEQYF; cdr3_nt: TGTGCCTGGATACAAATACGACAGACTAGCGGGAGTGACTACGAGCAGTACTTC
clone_size: -; v_call: TRBV6-5; d_call: TRBD1; j_call: TRBJ1-2; cdr3_aa: CASRRQGASYGYTF; cdr3_nt: TGTGCCAGCAGGCGACAGGGGGCGAGCTATGGCTACACCTTC
clone_size: -; v_call: TRBV7-6; d_call: TRBD1; j_call: TRBJ1-2; cdr3_aa: CASTLGQGGGYTF; cdr3_nt: TGTGCCAGCACCCTGGGACAGGGGGGTGGCTACACCTTC
clone_size: -; v_call: TRBV5-1; d_call: TRBD1; j_call: TRBJ1-5; cdr3_aa: CASSWGQGQPQHF; cdr3_nt: TGCGCCAGCAGCTGGGGACAGGGTCAGCCCCAGCATTTT
clone_size: few; v_call: TRBV7-3; d_call: -; j_call: TRBJ2-7; cdr3_aa: CASSLKGGSEQYF; cdr3_nt: TGTGCCAGCAGCTTAAAGGGCGGGTCCGAGCAGTACTTC
clone_size: -; v_call: TRBV7-2; d_call: TRBD1; j_call: TRBJ1-1; cdr3_aa: CASSLAGQGHLAFF; cdr3_nt: TGTGCCAGCAGCTTAGCGGGACAGGGGCACCTAGCTTTCTTT
clone_size: -; v_call: TRBV5-8; d_call: TRBD2; j_call: TRBJ2-7; cdr3_aa: CASSFAGGGAGEQYF; cdr3_nt: TGTGCCAGCAGCTTCGCGGGCGGGGGGGCCGGCGAGCAGTACTTC
clone_size: -; v_call: TRBV4-2; d_call: TRBD2; j_call: TRBJ2-2; cdr3_aa: CASSKAASGRTGELFF; cdr3_nt: TGTGCCAGCAGCAAAGCGGCTAGCGGGAGGACCGGGGAGCTGTTTTTT
clone_size: -; v_call: TRBV7-2; d_call: -; j_call: TRBJ2-2; cdr3_aa: CASRFTGELFF; cdr3_nt: TGTGCCAGCAGATTCACCGGGGAGCTGTTTTTT
clone_size: -; v_call: TRBV7-2; d_call: TRBD1; j_call: TRBJ1-6; cdr3_aa: CASSPRDRSSYNSPLHF; cdr3_nt: TGTGCCAGCAGCCCTCGGGACAGGTCTTCCTATAATTCACCCCTCCACTTT
clone_size: -; v_call: TRBV2; d_call: -; j_call: TRBJ2-3; cdr3_aa: CASNLQDRKADTQYF; cdr3_nt: TGTGCCAGCAATCTTCAGGACAGAAAGGCGGATACGCAGTATTTT
clone_size: -; v_call: TRBV2; d_call: TRBD1; j_call: TRBJ1-3; cdr3_aa: CASQTGAGNTIYF; cdr3_nt: TGTGCCAGTCAGACAGGGGCTGGAAACACCATATATTTT
clone_size: -; v_call: TRBV4-1; d_call: TRBD1; j_call: TRBJ2-2; cdr3_aa: CASSLRTGAKNTGELFF; cdr3_nt: TGCGCCAGCAGCCTTAGAACAGGGGCGAAGAACACCGGGGAGCTGTTTTTT
clone_size: -; v_call: TRBV23-1; d_call: TRBD1; j_call: TRBJ2-7; cdr3_aa: CATRGQGTYEQYF; cdr3_nt: TGCGCCACCCGGGGACAGGGGACCTACGAGCAGTACTTC
clone_size: once; v_call: TRBV5-4; d_call: -; j_call: TRBJ1-3; cdr3_aa: CASSLDSSGGGNTIYF; cdr3_nt: TGTGCCAGCAGCTTGGACAGTTCAGGAGGTGGAAACACCATATATTTT
clone_size: -; v_call: TRBV5-1; d_call: TRBD1; j_call: TRBJ1-1; cdr3_aa: CASSPRLTGDTEAFF; cdr3_nt: TGCGCCAGCAGCCCCAGATTAACAGGGGACACTGAAGCTTTCTTT
clone_size: -; v_call: TRBV27; d_call: -; j_call: TRBJ2-7; cdr3_aa: CASSPRDGAYEQYF; cdr3_nt: TGTGCCAGCAGTCCTCGGGACGGCGCCTACGAGCAGTACTTC
clone_size: -; v_call: TRBV7-9; d_call: -; j_call: TRBJ2-3; cdr3_aa: CASSFTGADDTQYF; cdr3_nt: TGTGCCAGCAGCTTTACTGGGGCAGATGATACGCAGTATTTT
clone_size: -; v_call: TRBV4-1; d_call: TRBD1; j_call: TRBJ1-5; cdr3_aa: CASSLTGGYNQPQHF; cdr3_nt: TGCGCCAGCAGCCTTACAGGGGGATACAATCAGCCCCAGCATTTT
clone_size: -; v_call: TRBV10-3; d_call: TRBD1; j_call: TRBJ1-1; cdr3_aa: CAISERGQGNTEAFF; cdr3_nt: TGCGCCATCAGTGAACGGGGACAGGGGAACACTGAAGCTTTCTTT
clone_size: once; v_call: TRBV11-3; d_call: TRBD1; j_call: TRBJ2-5; cdr3_aa: CASSSNPDREETQYF; cdr3_nt: TGTGCCAGCAGCTCCAATCCGGACAGGGAAGAGACCCAGTACTTC
clone_size: -; v_call: TRBV14; d_call: -; j_call: TRBJ2-7; cdr3_aa: CASSRNHYEQYF; cdr3_nt: TGTGCCAGCAGCCGGAACCACTACGAGCAGTACTTC
clone_size: medium-sized; v_call: TRBV6-4; d_call: -; j_call: TRBJ2-3; cdr3_aa: CASSDSDTDTQYF; cdr3_nt: TGTGCCAGCAGTGACTCTGACACAGATACGCAGTATTTT
clone_size: -; v_call: TRBV6-6; d_call: TRBD2; j_call: TRBJ2-7; cdr3_aa: CASSYRLAGNYEQYF; cdr3_nt: TGTGCCAGCAGTTACCGACTAGCGGGAAACTACGAGCAGTACTTC
clone_size: -; v_call: TRBV6-4; d_call: TRBD2; j_call: TRBJ2-3; cdr3_aa: CASSDGSGGKVYTQYF; cdr3_nt: TGTGCCAGCAGTGATGGTAGCGGGGGAAAGGTCTATACGCAGTATTTT
clone_size: -; v_call: TRBV11-2; d_call: -; j_call: TRBJ2-7; cdr3_aa: CASSLSGPVYEQYF; cdr3_nt: TGTGCCAGCAGCTTATCAGGGCCTGTTTACGAGCAGTACTTC
clone_size: -; v_call: TRBV2; d_call: -; j_call: TRBJ2-1; cdr3_aa: CAITIRGTNNEQFF; cdr3_nt: TGTGCCATAACTATCCGGGGGACAAACAATGAGCAGTTCTTC
clone_size: few; v_call: TRBV19; d_call: -; j_call: TRBJ1-5; cdr3_aa: CASSMDLQPQHF; cdr3_nt: TGTGCCAGTAGTATGGACCTACAGCCCCAGCATTTT
clone_size: -; v_call: TRBV2; d_call: -; j_call: TRBJ1-5; cdr3_aa: CASRYSNQPQHF; cdr3_nt: TGTGCCAGCAGATATAGCAATCAGCCCCAGCATTTT
clone_size: few; v_call: TRBV7-3; d_call: TRBD1; j_call: TRBJ1-2; cdr3_aa: CASSFTGTGELGGYTF; cdr3_nt: TGTGCCAGCAGCTTTACCGGGACAGGGGAATTAGGAGGCTACACCTTC
clone_size: -; v_call: TRBV6-5; d_call: -; j_call: TRBJ2-7; cdr3_aa: CASSYIREGSYEQYF; cdr3_nt: TGTGCCAGCAGTTACATCAGGGAAGGCTCCTACGAGCAGTACTTC
clone_size: once; v_call: TRBV7-6; d_call: TRBD2; j_call: TRBJ2-5; cdr3_aa: CASSLRSGGKETQYF; cdr3_nt: TGTGCCAGCAGCTTACGTAGCGGGGGGAAAGAGACCCAGTACTTC
clone_size: -; v_call: TRBV10-3; d_call: -; j_call: TRBJ2-1; cdr3_aa: CAISEGGAYNEQFF; cdr3_nt: TGTGCCATCAGTGAGGGCGGGGCCTACAATGAGCAGTTCTTC
clone_size: few; v_call: TRBV7-2; d_call: -; j_call: TRBJ2-5; cdr3_aa: CASSAGDRKETQYF; cdr3_nt: TGTGCCAGCAGCGCGGGGGACAGAAAAGAGACCCAGTACTTC
clone_size: -; v_call: TRBV7-2; d_call: -; j_call: TRBJ2-5; cdr3_aa: CASSPQETQYF; cdr3_nt: TGTGCCAGCAGCCCTCAAGAGACCCAGTACTTC